This is a list of T cell receptor beta chains from one sample in a study of blood T cell repertoires in COVID-19. TCRdb's table, derived via immunoSEQ multiplex PCR, lists solely in-frame clones and lacks some. The sample has 55,000 to 80,000 clones; 75% to 90% are singletons. The sample taken for sequencing was peripheral blood. The source of these receptors is a middle-aged man with acute or convalescent COVID-19. Each CDR3 is given with its conserved first and last residue. D genes are given only for firm matches. Rows give clone size only sometimes, using once, few, many, or a class for an expanded clone.

.	TRBV11-3	.	TRBJ1-1	CASSLEATGYRTFF	TGTGCCAGCAGCTTAGAAGCGACCGGATATAGAACTTTCTTT
TRBD1	TRBV27	.	TRBJ2-1	CASRQGSYNEQFF	TGTGCCAGCAGACAGGGGTCCTACAATGAGCAGTTCTTC
TRBD1	TRBV2	.	TRBJ2-5	CASNRGEGTQYF	TGTGCCAGCAACAGGGGGGAAGGGACCCAGTACTTC
TRBD1	TRBV18	.	TRBJ1-2	CASSAGTGVMDYGYTF	TGTGCCAGCTCGGCCGGGACAGGGGTAATGGACTATGGCTACACCTTC
.	TRBV7-9	.	TRBJ2-7	CASSLGDTGKWYF	TGTGCCAGCAGCTTAGGCGATACAGGGAAATGGTACTTC
.	TRBV5-6	.	TRBJ2-5	CASSSTGYQETQYF	TGTGCCAGCAGCTCGACAGGTTACCAAGAGACCCAGTACTTC
TRBD2	TRBV10-3	.	TRBJ2-1	CAISGPGLAGVGSYNEQFF	TGTGCCATCAGCGGGCCGGGACTAGCGGGAGTGGGGAGCTACAATGAGCAGTTCTTC
TRBD2	TRBV28	.	TRBJ2-7	CASSSAGVQYEQYF	TGTGCCAGCAGTTCTGCGGGAGTTCAATACGAGCAGTACTTC
.	TRBV18	.	TRBJ2-3	CASSPSNAADTQYF	TGTGCCAGCTCACCATCCAATGCCGCGGATACGCAGTATTTT
TRBD2	TRBV19	.	TRBJ2-1	CASMTSGSPVPYNEQFF	TGTGCCAGTATGACTAGCGGGAGCCCGGTCCCATACAATGAGCAGTTCTTC
.	TRBV24-1	.	TRBJ2-1	CATGGGREQFF	TGTGCCACCGGCGGCGGTCGTGAGCAGTTCTTC
.	TRBV5-1	.	TRBJ2-3	CASSTLSGGTDTQYF	TGCGCCAGCAGCACCCTTAGCGGTGGCACAGATACGCAGTATTTT
TRBD2	TRBV5-1	.	TRBJ2-3	CASSWGTSGSTDTQYF	TGCGCCAGCAGCTGGGGGACTAGCGGGTCCACAGATACGCAGTATTTT
TRBD1	TRBV28	.	TRBJ1-5	CASRTGTGTAGQPQHF	TGTGCCAGCAGGACCGGTACCGGGACAGCAGGTCAGCCCCAGCATTTT
TRBD1	TRBV19	.	TRBJ1-1	CASSDNRDRGQYTEAFF	TGTGCCAGTAGTGACAACCGGGACAGGGGGCAGTACACTGAAGCTTTCTTT
TRBD1	TRBV11-2	.	TRBJ1-1	CASSLQQGSTEAFF	TGTGCCAGCAGCTTGCAACAGGGGAGCACTGAAGCTTTCTTT
TRBD1	TRBV5-1	.	TRBJ1-1	CASSSDRGNTEAFF	TGCGCCAGCAGCTCGGACAGGGGGAACACTGAAGCTTTCTTT
.	TRBV29-1	.	TRBJ2-1	CSVAKGANEQFF	TGCAGCGTTGCGAAAGGGGCAAATGAGCAGTTCTTC
.	TRBV7-9	.	TRBJ1-4	CASSLALTDTYEKLFF	TGTGCCAGCAGCTTAGCTCTTACGGACACCTATGAAAAACTGTTTTTT
.	TRBV5-1	.	TRBJ2-3	CASSLGQAADTQYF	TGCGCCAGCAGCTTGGGACAGGCCGCAGATACGCAGTATTTT
TRBD2	TRBV11-2	.	TRBJ2-7	CASNGRVGDYEQYF	TGTGCCAGCAACGGGAGGGTCGGGGATTACGAGCAGTACTTC
TRBD1	TRBV6-6	.	TRBJ1-2	CASREGQGKGGYTF	TGTGCCAGCAGGGAGGGACAGGGCAAGGGAGGCTACACCTTC
TRBD1	TRBV19	.	TRBJ1-1	CASSFSTGGANEAFF	TGTGCCAGTAGTTTCTCGACAGGGGGCGCGAATGAAGCTTTCTTT
TRBD1	TRBV7-9	.	TRBJ2-7	CASSSHRDRVYEQYF	TGTGCCAGCAGTTCACACCGGGACAGGGTTTACGAGCAGTACTTC
.	TRBV19	.	TRBJ1-6	CASSREGGDPSYSPLHF	TGTGCCAGTAGTCGGGAGGGAGGGGACCCCTCCTATTCACCCCTCCACTTT
.	TRBV7-2	.	TRBJ2-2	CASSLRTAAGELFF	TGTGCCAGCAGCCTCAGGACAGCCGCGGGGGAGCTGTTTTTT
.	TRBV5-1	.	TRBJ2-7	CASSSGQVYEQYF	TGCGCCAGCAGCTCGGGACAAGTCTACGAGCAGTACTTC
TRBD1	TRBV19	.	TRBJ1-2	CASSATTGSLGYTF	TGTGCCAGCTCTGCAACGACAGGGTCCTTGGGCTACACCTTC
.	TRBV9	.	TRBJ2-3	CASSHRRGPGQRTDTQYF	TGTGCCAGCAGCCACCGGCGGGGGCCGGGACAACGCACAGATACGCAGTATTTT
TRBD1	TRBV6-1	.	TRBJ2-4	CASSEALRGQTTTIAKNIQYF	TGTGCCAGCAGTGAAGCGCTTCGGGGACAGACAACCACTATAGCCAAAAACATTCAGTACTTC
.	TRBV28	.	TRBJ1-3	CASSLSGNTIYF	TGTGCCAGCAGTTTGAGCGGAAACACCATATATTTT
.	TRBV11-3	.	TRBJ2-6	CASSLSGANVLTF	TGTGCCAGCAGCTTAAGCGGGGCCAACGTCCTGACTTTC
TRBD2	TRBV18	.	TRBJ2-7	CASSPVFTGNSGRAGREQYF	TGTGCCAGCTCACCAGTTTTCACAGGGAATAGCGGGAGGGCAGGTCGCGAGCAGTACTTC
.	TRBV6-5	.	TRBJ1-2	CASSYAGTTYGYTF	TGTGCCAGCAGTTACGCCGGGACAACCTATGGCTACACCTTC
.	TRBV2	.	TRBJ1-1	CASSENTGRTEAFF	TGTGCCAGCAGTGAAAACACAGGCCGGACTGAAGCTTTCTTT
.	TRBV5-4	medium-sized	TRBJ2-7	CASSLFRDEQYF	TGTGCCAGCAGCTTGTTTCGTGACGAGCAGTACTTC